This TCR beta chain was identified during a study of blood T cell repertoires in COVID-19. Study-wide background: From the United States, Italy and Spain came samples of acute and convalescent COVID-19. Sources were T cells, B-cell-depleted T cells, or PBMCs; the material itself was cDNA or gDNA.

This clone was seen a single time. Under the authors' procedure: Amplification with reference gene primers provided the estimates of nucleated cell counts. Sequencing was performed with immunoSEQ multiplex PCR; in TCRdb, only in-frame clones are kept and a portion is missing. V, J and clone size reflect that table, while D and trimming were determined from the DNA. The sample contains 200,000 to 250,000 clones, about 85% of which appear only once. V lost 7 bases to trimming and J lost 2 bases, with 16 bases between them. Germline CDR1 and CDR2: MNHEY and SMNVEV (reference sequence). This CDR3 has 15 amino acids.

The rearrangement joins TRBV27 to TRBJ2-3, with D tentatively TRBD1 (6 bases). What was sequenced was peripheral blood. The source of this sequence is a woman in her sixties who had recovered from COVID-19. CDR3 coding DNA: TGTGCCAGCACCCCCGGGACAACTAACACAGATACGCAGTATTTT. Residues: CASTPGTTNTDTQYF.